This T cell receptor beta chain derives from a study of post-analysis software for immune sequencing data. Study context: Multiple sclerosis in the patients followed relapsing-remitting, secondary progressive and progressive-relapsing courses. Study-level findings and limits: Roughly five TRBV segments appeared more often in patients than in controls, and TRBV5-6, TRBV5-1 and TRBV20-1 were among these. Relative to controls, patients with multiple sclerosis showed significantly lower normalized Chao1 diversity. Clustering by F measure revealed strong co-clustering among samples prepared together in one batch.

A remark on this clonotype: Its antigen remains unknown.

CDR1 is SGHRS and CDR2 is YFSETQ in the germline V gene. There are 14 residues in the CDR3. Included in the TCR beta cDNA libraries were unique molecular identifiers. When roughly 1 to 10 million T cells were used, they gave around 500,000 cDNA molecules. One entry per CDR3 protein, called by TCRdb with MiXCR from the PCR reads. The table includes approximately 770,000 distinct CDR3 sequences, around 42% detected once. The source of this sequence is a girl aged 10 to 17 with multiple sclerosis. The gene calls are TRBV5-1 and TRBJ2-5; 7 nucleotides line up with TRBD2. The J call could be wrong; TRBJ2-7 is a better fit for the DNA end. The sequenced material came from blood. This CDR3 reads CASSLGGGSHEQYF. CDR3 sequence (DNA): TGCGCCAGCAGCTTGGGTGGCGGGAGCCACGAGCAGTACTTC.